The clone carrying this TCR beta chain was detected only once. Its target is unknown. The junction differs from germline at one of its ends, possibly a read error. The data originate from a study of blood T cells in healthy people across ages. General study points: From one million sequenced T cells, diversity estimates were lower bounds.

Alongside a J-beta primer mix, a sample-barcoded 5' primer served in a second PCR lasting 7 to 11 cycles. From each sample, at least 3 million paired-end reads containing CDR3 were obtained. One entry per CDR3 protein results from TCRdb running MiXCR on the 5' RACE reads. The table lists 1.5 million to 2 million distinct CDR3 sequences, roughly 30% of them singletons. The CDR3 spans 12 residues. The germline CDR1 and CDR2 sequences are MNHEY and SMNVEV (reference sequence). This clonotype was sampled from a woman in her 30s in good health. V usage is TRBV27 and J usage is TRBJ1-6; 8 nucleotides line up with TRBD1. Sequencing used blood. CDR3 DNA: TGTGTCAGCAGGGGGCTCAATTCACCCCTCCACTTT. It translates to CVSRGLNSPLHF.